The rows below give T cell receptor beta chains drawn from one sample of a study of T cell changes during pregnancy in multiple sclerosis. The repertoire was sequenced with immunoSEQ multiplex PCR; TCRdb's copy has only in-frame clones and lacks some. The sample has roughly 38,000 clones; around 93% are singletons. The sequenced sample was CD8+ T cells from peripheral blood mononuclear cells, obtained in the third trimester of pregnancy. The receptors here all came from a female donor with multiple sclerosis, enrolled in a pregnancy study. The CDR3 runs from the conserved cysteine through the conserved F or W. The order of the fields is V gene, CDR3 protein.

v_gene: TRBV7-9
CDR3aa: CASSFGTGLYEQYF

v_gene: TRBV9
CDR3aa: CASSVLESRDPQGDEQFF

v_gene: TRBV29-1
CDR3aa: CSVDGGSYNEQFF